The source of this T cell receptor beta chain is a study of CXCR3-negative and CXCR3-positive naive CD8 T cells. Overall study findings and caveats: Memory CD8+ T cell repertoires were far less diverse than both naive subsets.

The CDR3 has 14 residues. Germline CDR1 SEHNR, CDR2 FQNEAQ (reference sequence). It was by 5' RACE with UMI labels that the TRB cDNA libraries were prepared. TCRdb re-called the 5' RACE reads; one entry per CDR3 protein, DNA not given. This repertoire includes 70,000 to 95,000 distinct CDR3 sequences. Concerning this clonotype: Its matching antigen is unknown.

The origin of this receptor is a human donor in good health. Some clones in this sample may be carry-over from other donors' samples. The sequenced sample was naive CXCR3- CD8+ T cells from blood. The sample's subset: CD45RO-CCR7+CD27+CD95- naive CD8+ T cells lacking CXCR3 (TNR3-). This chain joins TRBV7-9 and TRBJ1-2. CDR3 region: CASSLGGTNYGYTF.